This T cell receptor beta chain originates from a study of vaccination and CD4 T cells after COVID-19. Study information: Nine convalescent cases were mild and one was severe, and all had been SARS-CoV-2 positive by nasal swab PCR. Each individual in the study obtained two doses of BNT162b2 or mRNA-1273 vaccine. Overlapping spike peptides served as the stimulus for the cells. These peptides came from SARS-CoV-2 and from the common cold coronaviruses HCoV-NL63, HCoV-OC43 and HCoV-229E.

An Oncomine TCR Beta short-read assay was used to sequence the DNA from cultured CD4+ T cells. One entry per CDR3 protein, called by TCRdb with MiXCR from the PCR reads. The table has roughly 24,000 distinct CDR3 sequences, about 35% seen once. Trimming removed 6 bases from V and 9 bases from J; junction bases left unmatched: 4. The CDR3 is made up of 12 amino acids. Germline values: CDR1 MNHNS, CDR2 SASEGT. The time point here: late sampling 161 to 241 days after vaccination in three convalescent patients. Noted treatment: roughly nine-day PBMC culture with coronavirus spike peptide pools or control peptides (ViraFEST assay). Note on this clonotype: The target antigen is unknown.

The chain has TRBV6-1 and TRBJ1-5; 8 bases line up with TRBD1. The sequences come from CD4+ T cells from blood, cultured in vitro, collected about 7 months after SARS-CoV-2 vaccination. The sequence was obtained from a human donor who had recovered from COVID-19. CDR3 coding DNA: TGTGCCAGCAGGACAGGGGTGGGGCCCCAGCATTTT. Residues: CASRTGVGPQHF.